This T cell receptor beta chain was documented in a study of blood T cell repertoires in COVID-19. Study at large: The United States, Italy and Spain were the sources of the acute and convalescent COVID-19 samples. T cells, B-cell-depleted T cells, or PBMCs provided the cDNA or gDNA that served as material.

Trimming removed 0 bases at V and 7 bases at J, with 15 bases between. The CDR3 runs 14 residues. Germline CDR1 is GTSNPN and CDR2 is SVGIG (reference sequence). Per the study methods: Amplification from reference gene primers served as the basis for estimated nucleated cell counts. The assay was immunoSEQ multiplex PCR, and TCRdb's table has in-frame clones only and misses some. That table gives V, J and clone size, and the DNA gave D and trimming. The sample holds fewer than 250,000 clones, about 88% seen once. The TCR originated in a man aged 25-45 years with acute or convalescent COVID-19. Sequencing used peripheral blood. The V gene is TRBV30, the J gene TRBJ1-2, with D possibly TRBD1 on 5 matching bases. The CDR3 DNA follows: TGTGCCTGGAGTGTTTCCAGGGCGGTCGGTGGCTACACCTTC. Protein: CAWSVSRAVGGYTF. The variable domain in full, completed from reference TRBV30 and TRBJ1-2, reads SQTIHQWPATLVQPVGSPLSLECTVEGTSNPNLYWYRQAAGRGLQLLFYSVGIGQISSEVPQNLSASRPQDRQFILSSKKLLLSDSGFYLCAWSVSRAVGGYTFGSGTRLTVV.